Below are 24 T cell receptor beta chains sequenced from a single sample in a study of blood T cell repertoires in COVID-19. Profiling relied on immunoSEQ multiplex PCR, and the TCRdb table lists in-frame clones only, not all of them. The sample lists over 100,000 clones; 87% were seen once. Sequenced sample: peripheral blood. Every receptor here comes from a man in his fifties with acute or convalescent COVID-19.

The rearrangement joins TRBV29-1 to TRBJ2-3; 7 positions match TRBD1. The junction had 3 bases not matched to a gene; V was cut back by 4 bases and J by 2 bases. The germline gives CDR1 SQVTM, CDR2 ANQGSEA. CDR3 length equals 13 residues. CDR3: CSVVRGITDTQYF. The CDR3 nucleotides are TGCAGCGTTGTCAGGGGGATCACAGATACGCAGTATTTT.

This rearrangement joins TRBV6-5 to TRBJ2-7, with TRBD2 matching over 9 bases. The CDR3 runs 13 residues. Germline lookup yields CDR1 MNHEY and CDR2 SVGAGI. V gave up 4 bases and J gave up 6 bases; unmatched junction bases: 4. The CDR3 DNA sequence: TGTGCCAGCAGTTCTAGCGGGATCCGCGAGCAGTACTTC. This codes for CASSSSGIREQYF.

The chain has TRBV7-9 and TRBJ2-1; possibly TRBD2 for D (6 bases). The CDR3 totals 14 residues. Germline values: CDR1 SEHNR, CDR2 FQNEAQ (reference sequence). V was clipped by 3 bases and J by 4 bases, with 10 bases between them. The CDR3 is CASSLRGPYNEQFF. The CDR3 region has the DNA TGTGCCAGCAGCTTGCGGGGTCCTTACAATGAGCAGTTCTTC.

The J gene is TRBJ2-2, the V gene TRBV6-6; the D gene is possibly TRBD1 (5 bases). Trimming took 7 bases from V and 7 from J, leaving 13 bases between them. The germline V gene encodes CDR1 MNHNY and CDR2 SVGAGI (reference sequence). The CDR3 sequence is 13 residues long. The CDR3 sequence: CASTTQGVGELFF. For the CDR3, the DNA is TGTGCCAGCACCACACAAGGGGTCGGGGAGCTGTTTTTT.

The rearrangement joins TRBV12-3 or TRBV12-4 to TRBJ2-7; 9 bases line up with TRBD2. This CDR3 is 13 amino acids long. The V gene end was trimmed by 6 bases and the J gene end by 3 bases; junction bases not matched to a gene: 3. CDR3 sequence: CASRRGGYYEQYF. The CDR3 DNA reads as TGTGCCAGCAGGCGGGGGGGGTACTACGAGCAGTACTTC.

This sequence joins TRBV4-1 and TRBJ2-4; 11 nucleotides align to TRBD2. V lost 4 bases to trimming and J lost 9 bases; unmatched junction nucleotides: 2. Germline loops: CDR1 MGHRA, CDR2 YSYEKL. The CDR3 contains 13 residues. CDR3 DNA sequence: TGCGCCAGCAGCCTCCTAGCGGGAGGCATTCAGTACTTC. The encoded protein is CASSLLAGGIQYF.

This sequence joins TRBV28 and TRBJ2-5; TRBD2 matches 14 bases. This CDR3 comprises 18 residues. Germline values: CDR1 MDHEN, CDR2 SYDVKM. V shed 6 bases, J shed 4 bases, and the junction held 13 bases outside the gene matches. CDR3 coding DNA: TGTGCCAGCAGCACGGCAGGGTCGACTAGCGGGAGGGTAGAGACCCAGTACTTC. It is translated as CASSTAGSTSGRVETQYF.

The count of this clone is one. The rearrangement links TRBV27 to TRBJ1-1, with D possibly being TRBD1 (5 bases). The CDR3 is made up of 13 amino acids. Germline V gives CDR1 MNHEY, CDR2 SMNVEV (reference sequence). V shed 4 bases and J shed 5 bases, with 11 bases lying between them. Here the CDR3 DNA reads TGTGCCAGCAGTTCCGGGGGAAGGACTGAAGCTTTCTTT. Residues: CASSSGGRTEAFF.

The chain joins TRBV10-2 to TRBJ2-6, with D perhaps TRBD1 (6 bases). The CDR3 has 16 amino acids. Trimming took off 4 bases at V and 0 bases at J, with 10 bases between the two ends. In germline, CDR1 is WSHSY, CDR2 SAAADI. The CDR3 loop is CASSGRTVSGANVLTF. The CDR3 DNA is TGCGCCAGCAGTGGCCGGACAGTCTCTGGGGCCAACGTCCTGACTTTC.

This clone appeared a few times. This chain joins TRBV5-6 and TRBJ1-2, with D maybe TRBD1 (6 bases). The CDR3 is made up of 13 amino acids. V was trimmed by 0 bases and J by 8 bases, leaving 11 bases between them. Germline V gene sequence: CDR1 SGHDT, CDR2 YYEEEE. The CDR3 loop reads CASSLDRAGGYTF. The CDR3 coding sequence is TGTGCCAGCAGCTTGGACAGGGCAGGGGGCTACACCTTC.

CDR3 in DNA: TGTGCCAGCTCCGGCCCCTCGGGACAGGGCCGAGGGAGCAATCAGCCCCAGCATTTT. It is translated as CASSGPSGQGRGSNQPQHF. The J gene is TRBJ1-5, the V gene TRBV28; 9 bases line up with TRBD1. The CDR3 totals 19 residues. Trimming cost V 8 bases and J 1 base; bases outside gene matches: 18. In germline, CDR1 is MDHEN, CDR2 SYDVKM.

The gene calls are TRBV7-2 and TRBJ1-2; D might be TRBD1 (5 bases). Germline CDR1 is SGHTA and CDR2 is FQGNSA. There are 13 residues in the CDR3. V was pared by 10 bases and J by 4 bases, with 16 bases between. In DNA form, the CDR3 reads TGTGCCACCAAGACTGGGGCTGTCTATGGCTACACCTTC. Translated, it gives CATKTGAVYGYTF.

This chain links TRBV5-1 with TRBJ2-1, with D possibly TRBD1 on 6 matching bases. The V end lost 0 bases, the J end lost 4 bases, and 17 bases lay between the germline ends. The CDR3 spans 17 residues. Germline CDR1 and CDR2: SGHRS and YFSETQ. CDR3: CASSLGGQTIRYNEQFF. The CDR3 bases are TGCGCCAGCAGCTTGGGTGGACAGACAATAAGATACAATGAGCAGTTCTTC.

The chain recombines TRBV7-8 with TRBJ2-3, with 15 bases lining up with TRBD2. The V gene end was trimmed by 4 bases and the J gene end by 3 bases; junction bases not matched to a gene: 2. Per germline, CDR1 SGHVS and CDR2 FQNEAQ. This CDR3 comprises 16 residues. The DNA of the CDR3 is TGTGCCAGCAGCTGGACTAGCGGGAGGGTAACAGATACGCAGTATTTT. Amino acid sequence: CASSWTSGRVTDTQYF. Based on the CDR3 plus reference TRBV7-8 and TRBJ2-3, the full variable domain is GAGVSQSPRYKVAKRGQDVALRCDPISGHVSLFWYQQALGQGPEFLTYFQNEAQLDKSGLPSDRFFAERPEGSVSTLKIQRTQQEDSAVYLCASSWTSGRVTDTQYFGPGTRLTVL.

A few counts support this clone. The CDR3: CASSFTGTRSNEQFF. The CDR3 bases are TGTGCCAGCAGTTTCACCGGGACTAGGAGCAATGAGCAGTTCTTC. This chain connects TRBV28 to TRBJ2-1; 8 nucleotides agree with TRBD2. Germline-derived CDR1 and CDR2 are MDHEN and SYDVKM. CDR3 length: 15 amino acids. The trim removed 3 bases at V and 6 bases at J, leaving 7 bases unmatched.

The chain couples TRBV11-2 to TRBJ2-1; TRBD2 agrees at 8 bases. Germline V gene data show CDR1 as SGHAT and CDR2 as FQNNGV. The CDR3 is 15 amino acids. The ends lost 1 base at V and 6 bases at J; junction bases unmatched: 5. As DNA, the CDR3 is TGTGCCAGCAGCTTAGGGTCGGGGGGGCCCAATGAGCAGTTCTTC. Translated, it gives CASSLGSGGPNEQFF.

The genes are TRBV5-5 and TRBJ2-7; D is possibly TRBD2 (5 bases). There are 14 residues in the CDR3. CDR1 is SGHKS, CDR2 YYEKEE, per germline (reference sequence). V lost 1 base and J 3 bases, leaving 11 bases between the germline ends. The CDR3 here is CASSLILAYYEQYF. CDR3 sequence (DNA): TGTGCCAGCAGCTTGATATTAGCGTACTACGAGCAGTACTTC.

The rearrangement joins TRBV29-1 to TRBJ2-7; 9 bases are shared with TRBD2. V lost 5 bases and J lost 4; bases outside the gene matches: 21. CDR3 length equals 18 residues. CDR1 SQVTM and CDR2 ANQGSEA come from the germline V gene. CDR3 bases: TGCAGCGTTACCGGGCTAGCGGGAAGGGGCCGAGGGGGATACGAGCAGTACTTC. Translation: CSVTGLAGRGRGGYEQYF.

This clone came up a few times. The chain links TRBV10-3 to TRBJ1-2, with D unclear. The V gene lost 2 bases and the J gene lost 6 bases, with 7 bases spanning the gap. From germline, CDR1 is ENHRY and CDR2 SYGVKD. This CDR3 comprises 12 residues. The chain's CDR3 is CAISETADGYTF. The CDR3 DNA reads TGTGCCATCAGTGAGACAGCGGATGGCTACACCTTC.

In nucleotides, the CDR3 is TGTGCCTGGAGTTACAGGTACGAGCAGTACTTC. It yields the protein CAWSYRYEQYF. The chain has TRBV30 and TRBJ2-7, with a weak D call TRBD1 (5 bases). The germline V and J ends were trimmed by 2 bases and 4 bases, with 6 bases remaining between them. Germline CDR1 is GTSNPN and CDR2 is SVGIG (reference sequence). The CDR3 totals 11 residues.

A few counts support this clone. The sample has other DNA sequences that encode this CDR3 too. The DNA of the CDR3 is TGTGCCAGCAGTCTCACCAGCTCCTACGAGCAGTACTTC. Protein product: CASSLTSSYEQYF. The chain joins TRBV6-5 to TRBJ2-7; D remains unclear. CDR3 size: 13 residues. Germline CDR1 MNHEY, CDR2 SVGAGI. The V end was cut by 5 bases, the J end by 0 bases, with 8 bases between.

This chain joins TRBV28 and TRBJ2-2; 8 bases are a match to TRBD2. J lost 6 bases, V lost 4 bases, and 10 bases had no gene match. The CDR3 runs 16 residues. The germline V gene encodes CDR1 MDHEN and CDR2 SYDVKM. The CDR3 region is CASSYGAGEVAGELFF. The DNA of the CDR3 is TGTGCCAGCAGTTATGGAGCGGGAGAGGTCGCCGGGGAGCTGTTTTTT.

The rearrangement links TRBV28 to TRBJ2-7; 7 positions match TRBD1. Germline CDR1 reads MDHEN; CDR2 reads SYDVKM. The ends lost 4 bases at V and 3 bases at J; junction bases unmatched: 9. The CDR3 spans 15 residues. Here the CDR3 reads CASSSGTVGNYEQYF. The CDR3 nucleotides are TGTGCCAGCAGTTCTGGGACAGTGGGGAACTACGAGCAGTACTTC.

The chain joins TRBV7-9 to TRBJ1-5; no clear D. The CDR3 has 14 residues. Trimming pared 4 bases from V and 4 bases from J, leaving 11 bases between. Germline loops: CDR1 SEHNR, CDR2 FQNEAQ (reference sequence). The CDR3 protein is CASSSTRQNQPQHF. DNA for the CDR3: TGTGCCAGCAGCTCTACGCGGCAAAATCAGCCCCAGCATTTT. Combining the CDR3 with reference TRBV7-9 and TRBJ1-5 gives the whole variable domain DTGVSQNPRHKITKRGQNVTFRCDPISEHNRLYWYRQTLGQGPEFLTYFQNEAQLEKSRLLSDRFSAERPKGSFSTLEIQRTEQGDSAMYLCASSSTRQNQPQHFGDGTRLSIL.